Listed below are T cell receptor beta chains from one sample, sequenced in a study of cytotoxic CD8 clonotypes in ibrutinib-treated CLL. Profiled with immunoSEQ multiplex PCR; TCRdb holds only in-frame clones, not every one. The profile covers roughly 54,000 clones, with about 57% appearing a single time and around 30% taken by the ten largest. Sequencing was performed on PBMCs, taken after 24 months of ibrutinib treatment. All receptors come from a human donor with chronic lymphocytic leukemia. CDR3s include the opening cysteine and the closing phenylalanine or tryptophan. D genes are given only for firm matches. Rows may omit the clone size; those that give it use once, few, many or a size class.

v_call	clone_size	j_call	d_call	cdr3_aa	cdr3_nt
TRBV19	once	TRBJ1-2	TRBD1	CASSPSDRSGRGYTF	TGTGCCAGTAGTCCCTCGGACAGGTCCGGACGAGGCTACACCTTC
TRBV6-5	-	TRBJ2-7	TRBD1	CASTRTGGIYEQYF	TGTGCCAGCACCCGGACAGGGGGCATCTACGAGCAGTACTTC
TRBV28	-	TRBJ1-5	-	CASRIPGDGQPQHF	TGTGCCAGCAGAATACCAGGGGACGGTCAGCCCCAGCATTTT
TRBV6-1	-	TRBJ1-1	TRBD1	CASSQGGGQMMNTEAFF	TGTGCCAGCAGTCAAGGAGGGGGACAGATGATGAACACTGAAGCTTTCTTT
TRBV5-6	-	TRBJ2-7	-	CASTSGTVSYEQYF	TGTGCCAGCACATCCGGGACGGTCTCCTACGAGCAGTACTTC
TRBV29-1	-	TRBJ2-7	TRBD1	CSVEGEQGRYEQYF	TGCAGCGTTGAAGGGGAACAGGGGCGGTACGAGCAGTACTTC
TRBV5-4	-	TRBJ2-2	-	CASSSGQPGTGELFF	TGTGCCAGCAGCTCCGGACAGCCGGGCACCGGGGAGCTGTTTTTT
TRBV29-1	-	TRBJ2-3	TRBD2	CSVMAGGMQYF	TGCAGCGTTATGGCGGGGGGGATGCAGTATTTT
TRBV6-1	-	TRBJ1-4	TRBD1	CASRKETGASEKLFF	TGTGCCAGCAGGAAAGAGACAGGGGCTAGTGAAAAACTGTTTTTT
TRBV5-1	-	TRBJ2-5	-	CASSSRPWGGETQYF	TGCGCCAGCAGCTCCCGGCCGTGGGGCGGGGAGACCCAGTACTTC
TRBV11-3	-	TRBJ2-1	TRBD2	CASTTSGGAYNEQFF	TGTGCCAGCACGACTAGCGGGGGGGCATACAATGAGCAGTTCTTC
TRBV11-2	-	TRBJ2-3	-	CASSLFTDTQYF	TGTGCCAGCAGCCTATTCACAGATACGCAGTATTTT
TRBV7-6	-	TRBJ2-5	TRBD2	CASKLAGAAETQYF	TGTGCCAGCAAGCTAGCGGGGGCGGCGGAGACCCAGTACTTC
TRBV7-8	-	TRBJ2-7	TRBD2	CASSSTSGGSYEQYF	TGTGCCAGCAGCTCCACTAGCGGGGGCTCCTACGAGCAGTACTTC
TRBV27	-	TRBJ2-2	-	CASSLTRGTGELFF	TGTGCCAGCAGTTTGACTAGGGGGACCGGGGAGCTGTTTTTT
TRBV7-8	few	TRBJ1-5	TRBD1	CASAQGVGNQPQHF	TGTGCCAGCGCACAGGGGGTTGGCAATCAGCCCCAGCATTTT